This is a list of T cell receptor beta chains from one sample in a study of T cell changes during pregnancy in multiple sclerosis. TCRdb keeps only in-frame clones here, not all; method: immunoSEQ multiplex PCR. This table has 70,000 or so clones, 85% to 95% appearing once. Sequencing used peripheral blood, obtained in the third trimester of pregnancy. The receptors originated from a female donor in good health, enrolled as a control in a pregnancy study. Both conserved end residues are part of each CDR3. Fields, in order: clone size, J gene, D gene, V gene, CDR3 DNA, CDR3 protein. A D gene is named only where the DNA matches it firmly. Clone size appears in some rows only: once, few, many, or a class for an expanded clone.

.,TRBJ2-7,.,TRBV7-2,TGTGCCAGCAGCTTAGGAGGGAGCTCCCACGAGCAGTACTTC,CASSLGGSSHEQYF
.,TRBJ1-5,.,TRBV6-5,TGTGCCAGCAGCCTTAACAGGGCCCGCAATCAGCCCCAGCATTTT,CASSLNRARNQPQHF
.,TRBJ2-7,.,TRBV6-6,TGTGCCAGCAGTGGACTCTCAGGCTGGGAGCAGTACTTC,CASSGLSGWEQYF
.,TRBJ1-1,.,TRBV10-1,TGCGCCAGCAGTGCCCTCAGGGCCAACACTGAAGCTTTCTTT,CASSALRANTEAFF
.,TRBJ1-4,TRBD1,TRBV7-9,TGTGCCAGCAGCCCGCAGGGGGTATGGACTAATGAAAAACTGTTTTTT,CASSPQGVWTNEKLFF
.,TRBJ2-5,.,TRBV7-2,TGTGCCAGCAGCTTAAGTCCAGGGCTAGAGACCCAGTACTTC,CASSLSPGLETQYF
.,TRBJ2-5,TRBD2,TRBV5-1,TGCGCCAGCAGCTTGGGCGGGGGGTTGTCAGAGACCCAGTACTTC,CASSLGGGLSETQYF
.,TRBJ1-5,.,TRBV10-3,TGTGCCATCAGTGAAGGCGGCGGGAATCAGCCCCAGCATTTT,CAISEGGGNQPQHF
once,TRBJ2-5,TRBD2,TRBV7-2,TGTGCCAGCAGCTTATTTGCTGGCGGGAGGGCCCGGGAGACCCAGTACTTC,CASSLFAGGRARETQYF
.,TRBJ2-1,TRBD2,TRBV19,TGTGCCAGTAGTATTGCTAGCGGGATCAATGAGCAGTTCTTC,CASSIASGINEQFF
.,TRBJ2-1,TRBD2,TRBV10-3,TGTGCCATCAGAATCGGTGGAACTAGCGGGAACAATGAGCAGTTCTTC,CAIRIGGTSGNNEQFF
.,TRBJ2-7,.,TRBV29-1,TGCAGCGTTCAGGGTCAGAGCTACGAGCAGTACTTC,CSVQGQSYEQYF
once,TRBJ2-3,TRBD2,TRBV29-1,TGCAGCGCGTTGGGGGGGGGACGCACAGATACGCAGTATTTT,CSALGGGRTDTQYF
.,TRBJ2-1,TRBD2,TRBV18,TGTGCCAGCTCACCCCCGGGACTAGCGGGGACTGAGCAGTTCTTC,CASSPPGLAGTEQFF
.,TRBJ2-5,.,TRBV7-8,TGTGCCAGCAGCTTGGGCCTTCGGGAGACCCAGTACTTC,CASSLGLRETQYF
few,TRBJ1-2,.,TRBV5-6,TGTGCCCCCCCGCCCAGAAACTATGGCTACACCTTC,CAPPPRNYGYTF
.,TRBJ2-3,TRBD1,TRBV4-3,TGCGCCAGCAGGCTGGGACAGGGGCCCACAGATACGCAGTATTTT,CASRLGQGPTDTQYF
.,TRBJ2-3,TRBD1,TRBV28,TGTGCCAGCAGTTCGGGACAGCACACAGATACGCAGTATTTT,CASSSGQHTDTQYF
.,TRBJ1-4,TRBD1,TRBV28,TGTGCCAGCAGCCAGATCAGGGGGTTGGGGGAAAAACTGTTTTTT,CASSQIRGLGEKLFF
.,TRBJ1-2,.,TRBV19,TGTGCCACCCAAGTGGGGCAGGCCTATGGCTACACCTTC,CATQVGQAYGYTF
.,TRBJ2-1,.,TRBV6-5,TGTGCCAGCGGAGTGGGGCCAGGTATGGGTGAGCAGTTCTTC,CASGVGPGMGEQFF
.,TRBJ2-7,.,TRBV7-2,TGTGCCAGCAGCTCGATTCTCTCCGGGACTGTCCCCTACGAGCAGTACTTC,CASSSILSGTVPYEQYF
.,TRBJ2-1,TRBD2,TRBV5-1,TGCGCCAGCAGCGCGAACCCGGGACTAGCGGGTGGTGAGCAGTTCTTC,CASSANPGLAGGEQFF
.,TRBJ1-2,TRBD1,TRBV19,TGTGCCAGTAGTGCTGACAGGGTTGGAGGCTACACCTTC,CASSADRVGGYTF
.,TRBJ1-3,.,TRBV5-1,TGCGCCAGCAGCTTGGGCGCCTCTGGAAACACCATATATTTT,CASSLGASGNTIYF
.,TRBJ2-6,.,TRBV5-1,TGCGCCAGCAGCCACCGAGAGGGTTTTGGGGCCAACGTCCTGACTTTC,CASSHREGFGANVLTF
.,TRBJ1-6,.,TRBV6-6,TGTGCCAGCAGTGCAGGGGACGGCACGTATAATTCACCCCTCCACTTT,CASSAGDGTYNSPLHF
.,TRBJ2-7,.,TRBV6-1,TGTGCCAGCAGTGAATCGGGGTATGACAACTCCGAGCAGTACTTC,CASSESGYDNSEQYF
.,TRBJ1-3,.,TRBV4-1,TGCGCCAGCAGCCTACTCCAAGGAAACACCATATATTTT,CASSLLQGNTIYF
.,TRBJ2-7,TRBD2,TRBV2,TGTGCCAGGAGGGGACTAGCGGGAGCTCATAGTGCGGACGAGCAGTACTTC,CARRGLAGAHSADEQYF
.,TRBJ2-7,TRBD2,TRBV30,TGTGCCCGGAGTGGGGGTAGCGGGAGCTCCTACGAGCAGTACTTC,CARSGGSGSSYEQYF
.,TRBJ1-1,TRBD1,TRBV5-6,TGTGCCAGCAGCTATCTGCGCGGGACAGGGAACACTGAAGCTTTCTTT,CASSYLRGTGNTEAFF
.,TRBJ2-5,.,TRBV19,TGTGCCAGTAGTATTGGAAGGGGCGGGGGCTACCAAGAGACCCAGTACTTC,CASSIGRGGGYQETQYF
.,TRBJ2-3,.,TRBV7-2,TGTGCCAGCAGCTTAGTTGGGGGCTACACAGATACGCAGTATTTT,CASSLVGGYTDTQYF
.,TRBJ1-5,.,TRBV2,TGTGCCAGCAGTGCCAGGAGCAATCAGCCCCAGCATTTT,CASSARSNQPQHF
.,TRBJ2-5,TRBD1,TRBV7-2,TGTGCCAGCAGCCCCGGGACAGGGTTCAGCCAAGAGACCCAGTACTTC,CASSPGTGFSQETQYF
few,TRBJ2-3,.,TRBV12-2,TGTGCAAGTCGCGTGACTAGTATAGGCACAGATACGCAGTATTTT,CASRVTSIGTDTQYF
.,TRBJ2-1,.,TRBV7-3,TGTGCCAGCAGCTTAAGCGCCGGCTCCTACAATGAGCAGTTCTTC,CASSLSAGSYNEQFF
.,TRBJ2-7,.,TRBV28,TGTGCCAGCAGTTTGGCGGGGCGAGACGAGCAGTACTTC,CASSLAGRDEQYF
.,TRBJ2-1,TRBD2,TRBV10-3,TGTGCCATCATGCTAGCGGGAGCTCAGGAGCAGTTCTTC,CAIMLAGAQEQFF
.,TRBJ1-5,.,TRBV6-6,TGTGCCAGCACCGGTACGACAGGAAATCAGCCCCAGCATTTT,CASTGTTGNQPQHF